These T cell receptor beta chains were read from a single sample in a study of blood T cell repertoires in COVID-19. Only in-frame clones appear in the TCRdb table, and some are missing; sequencing was by immunoSEQ multiplex PCR. The sample includes under 300,000 clones, 80% to 95% of them seen just once. What was sequenced was PBMCs or T cells enriched from blood (not recorded which). The source is a young woman who had recovered from COVID-19. CDR3s include the opening cysteine and the closing phenylalanine or tryptophan. The D gene is left open where the match is weak. Some rows mark clone size as missing; the rest say once, few, many or name a class of expanded clone.

TRBV10-3	-	TRBJ2-7	TRBD2	CATGEGVAYEQYF	TGTGCCACGGGGGAGGGAGTCGCCTACGAGCAGTACTTC
TRBV4-1	-	TRBJ1-1	-	CASSRGDGDTEAFF	TGCGCCAGCAGCCGGGGGGATGGGGACACTGAAGCTTTCTTT
TRBV3-1/TRBV3-2	-	TRBJ2-1	-	CASSQVGTSGQFF	TGTGCCAGCAGCCAAGTAGGGACTTCGGGGCAGTTCTTC
TRBV6-5	-	TRBJ2-2	-	CASSYLAGAGGELFF	TGTGCCAGCAGTTACTTGGCGGGGGCCGGCGGGGAGCTGTTTTTT
TRBV10-3	-	TRBJ2-7	TRBD1	CAAKSPGQINLRSSYEQYF	TGTGCCGCCAAATCTCCGGGACAGATCAATCTCAGGAGCTCCTACGAGCAGTACTTC
TRBV15	-	TRBJ2-1	-	CATSSIPGYEQFF	TGTGCCACCAGCTCCATACCAGGTTATGAGCAGTTCTTC
TRBV9	-	TRBJ1-1	-	CASSASPSGTEAFF	TGTGCCAGCAGCGCGAGCCCAAGTGGCACTGAAGCTTTCTTT
TRBV28	few	TRBJ1-1	TRBD1	CASRLGQGYTEAFF	TGTGCCAGCAGGCTGGGACAGGGGTACACTGAAGCTTTCTTT
TRBV19	-	TRBJ1-2	TRBD1	CASSGRQGARYGYTF	TGTGCCAGTAGTGGAAGACAGGGGGCGCGTTATGGCTACACCTTC
TRBV5-1	-	TRBJ2-1	-	CASTPHVLAEKYNEQFF	TGCGCCAGCACTCCTCACGTTCTCGCGGAAAAATACAATGAGCAGTTCTTC
TRBV9	-	TRBJ1-2	-	CASSTEDSPNYGYTF	TGTGCCAGCAGCACCGAGGACAGCCCCAACTATGGCTACACCTTC
TRBV18	-	TRBJ1-2	-	CASSPQGEVYGYTF	TGTGCCAGCTCACCACAGGGGGAAGTCTATGGCTACACCTTC
TRBV11-3	-	TRBJ2-7	TRBD1	CASSLGTDSSYEQYF	TGTGCCAGCAGCTTGGGGACAGACAGCTCCTACGAGCAGTACTTC
TRBV15	-	TRBJ1-4	TRBD1	CATSRDRLAEKLFF	TGTGCCACCAGCAGGGACAGGCTAGCTGAAAAACTGTTTTTT
TRBV3-1/TRBV3-2	-	TRBJ1-2	-	CASSQVGGLPNYGYTF	TGTGCCAGCAGCCAAGTGGGCGGACTACCTAACTATGGCTACACCTTC
TRBV6-2/TRBV6-3	-	TRBJ2-1	-	CASSSPKPLDNEQFF	TGTGCCAGCAGTTCCCCTAAACCACTAGACAATGAGCAGTTCTTC
TRBV11-3	-	TRBJ1-6	-	CASSSNAPGIVSPLHF	TGTGCCAGCAGCTCGAACGCCCCCGGGATCGTCTCACCCCTCCACTTT
TRBV5-1	-	TRBJ2-7	TRBD1	CASSLDRDRDYEQYF	TGCGCCAGCAGCTTGGACCGGGACAGAGACTACGAGCAGTACTTC
TRBV27	-	TRBJ2-7	-	CASSLSNGGEQYF	TGTGCCAGCAGTTTATCGAACGGCGGAGAGCAGTACTTC
TRBV9	-	TRBJ2-5	TRBD1	CASSARQGETQYF	TGTGCCAGCAGCGCTCGACAGGGTGAGACCCAGTACTTC
TRBV19	once	TRBJ1-1	-	CATSEQGNTEAFF	TGTGCCACTTCTGAACAGGGGAACACTGAAGCTTTCTTT
TRBV6-5	-	TRBJ1-5	TRBD1	CASQDRAGNQPQHF	TGTGCCAGTCAGGACAGGGCGGGCAATCAGCCCCAGCATTTT
TRBV29-1	-	TRBJ1-1	-	CSVEQGNGAFF	TGCAGCGTTGAACAGGGAAATGGAGCTTTCTTT
TRBV28	-	TRBJ1-1	TRBD1	CASSPGDRGFGTEAFF	TGTGCCAGCAGTCCCGGGGACAGGGGATTTGGCACTGAAGCTTTCTTT
TRBV9	once	TRBJ1-1	-	CASSLSDANTEAFF	TGTGCCAGCAGCTTATCAGATGCGAACACTGAAGCTTTCTTT
TRBV7-9	-	TRBJ1-1	-	CASSSDRLAAFF	TGTGCCAGCAGCTCTGACAGGTTAGCTGCTTTCTTT
TRBV19	-	TRBJ2-7	-	CASSTAGQGAYEQYF	TGTGCCAGTAGTACAGCGGGCCAGGGCGCCTACGAGCAGTACTTC
TRBV24-1	-	TRBJ1-1	TRBD1	CATSDSRQGVFTEAFF	TGTGCCACCAGTGATTCCCGACAGGGAGTGTTCACTGAAGCTTTCTTT
TRBV2	-	TRBJ2-2	TRBD1	CASRGQGTGELFF	TGTGCCAGCAGAGGACAGGGGACCGGGGAGCTGTTTTTT
TRBV6-8	-	TRBJ1-5	-	CASRFNYVLADSNQPQHF	TGTGCCAGCAGATTCAATTACGTCTTAGCGGATAGCAATCAGCCCCAGCATTTT
TRBV28	-	TRBJ1-5	-	CASSRQVPNNQPQHF	TGTGCCAGCAGCCGACAGGTCCCCAACAATCAGCCCCAGCATTTT
TRBV5-1	few	TRBJ2-5	TRBD2	CASSYGLAGGRETQYF	TGCGCCAGCAGCTACGGACTAGCGGGGGGTAGGGAGACCCAGTACTTC
TRBV28	-	TRBJ1-1	TRBD1	CASSLGSGTGEAFF	TGTGCCAGCAGTTTAGGCTCCGGGACAGGAGAAGCTTTCTTT
TRBV7-8	-	TRBJ2-1	-	CASSLVPGNEQFF	TGTGCCAGCAGCTTAGTCCCGGGGAATGAGCAGTTCTTC
TRBV10-3	-	TRBJ1-3	-	CAIRTVSGNTIYF	TGTGCCATCAGAACGGTTTCTGGAAACACCATATATTTT
TRBV11-2	-	TRBJ1-2	TRBD1	CASSRQDRADGYTF	TGTGCCAGCAGCCGGCAGGACAGGGCGGATGGCTACACCTTC
TRBV2	once	TRBJ1-2	-	CASSTSGQWGGYTF	TGTGCCAGCAGTACGTCCGGACAGTGGGGCGGCTACACCTTC
TRBV5-1	-	TRBJ2-3	-	CASGAISTDTQYF	TGCGCCAGCGGGGCCATCAGCACAGATACGCAGTATTTT
TRBV2	-	TRBJ2-5	-	CASSHIENDWEETQYF	TGTGCCAGCAGTCACATCGAAAATGACTGGGAAGAGACCCAGTACTTC
TRBV7-9	once	TRBJ2-5	TRBD2	CASSLTSGLETQYF	TGTGCCAGCAGCTTGACTAGCGGATTAGAGACCCAGTACTTC
TRBV27	-	TRBJ1-5	-	CASSTDRYQPQHF	TGTGCCAGCAGTACCGACAGGTATCAGCCCCAGCATTTT
TRBV6-5	once	TRBJ1-1	-	CASSYGPENTEAFF	TGTGCCAGCAGTTACGGGCCCGAGAACACTGAAGCTTTCTTT
TRBV15	-	TRBJ1-6	TRBD1	CATSRERTGDSPLHF	TGTGCCACCAGCAGAGAAAGGACAGGAGATTCACCCCTCCACTTT
TRBV24-1	-	TRBJ2-1	-	CATSVGYDEQFF	TGTGCCACCAGTGTCGGTTACGATGAGCAGTTCTTC
TRBV6-4	-	TRBJ2-7	TRBD1	CASRPGQGALYEQYF	TGTGCCAGCAGGCCGGGACAGGGTGCGCTCTACGAGCAGTACTTC
TRBV28	-	TRBJ2-2	-	CATRGLGNGELFF	TGTGCCACCCGGGGGTTAGGGAACGGGGAGCTGTTTTTT
TRBV19	-	TRBJ1-6	-	CASSIWGRVDSPLHF	TGTGCCAGTAGTATCTGGGGCAGGGTTGATTCACCCCTCCACTTT
TRBV12-3/TRBV12-4	-	TRBJ1-5	-	CASSFQNVQPQHF	TGTGCCAGCAGTTTCCAGAATGTACAGCCCCAGCATTTT
TRBV21-1	-	TRBJ1-1	-	CASSPPRLTKLNTEAFF	TGTGCCAGCAGCCCTCCCCGTTTGACTAAACTGAACACTGAAGCTTTCTTT
TRBV28	once	TRBJ2-3	-	CASKNRASTDTQYF	TGTGCCAGCAAAAACAGGGCTAGCACAGATACGCAGTATTTT
TRBV7-3	-	TRBJ1-5	-	CASSVTQGNQPQHF	TGTGCCAGCAGCGTAACCCAGGGGAATCAGCCCCAGCATTTT
TRBV25-1	-	TRBJ1-2	-	CASSAFGTPNYGYTF	TGTGCCAGCAGTGCTTTCGGGACACCAAACTATGGCTACACCTTC
TRBV19	-	TRBJ2-1	TRBD2	CASTGLAAHNEQFF	TGTGCCAGTACTGGACTAGCGGCCCACAATGAGCAGTTCTTC
TRBV11-2	-	TRBJ1-1	-	CASSSQTNTEAFF	TGTGCCAGCAGCTCACAGACGAACACTGAAGCTTTCTTT
TRBV19	-	TRBJ1-2	-	CASSIFAGMAWDGYTF	TGTGCCAGTAGTATCTTTGCAGGGATGGCATGGGATGGCTACACCTTC
TRBV5-1	-	TRBJ1-2	-	CASSLGHSNYGYTF	TGCGCCAGCAGCTTGGGACACTCCAACTATGGCTACACCTTC
TRBV28	-	TRBJ2-1	TRBD2	CASRPTSGSYNEQFF	TGTGCCAGCAGGCCCACTAGCGGGAGTTACAATGAGCAGTTCTTC